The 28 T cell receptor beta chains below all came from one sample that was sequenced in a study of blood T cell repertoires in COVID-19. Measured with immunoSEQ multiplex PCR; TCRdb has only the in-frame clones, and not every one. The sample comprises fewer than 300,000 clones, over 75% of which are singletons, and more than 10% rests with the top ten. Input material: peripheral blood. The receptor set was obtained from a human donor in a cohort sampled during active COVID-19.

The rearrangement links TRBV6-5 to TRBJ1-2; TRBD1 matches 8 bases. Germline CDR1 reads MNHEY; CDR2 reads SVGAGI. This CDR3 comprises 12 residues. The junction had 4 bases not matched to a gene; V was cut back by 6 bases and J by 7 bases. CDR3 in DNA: TGTGCCAGCAGATCGACAGGGGCTGGCTACACCTTC. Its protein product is CASRSTGAGYTF.

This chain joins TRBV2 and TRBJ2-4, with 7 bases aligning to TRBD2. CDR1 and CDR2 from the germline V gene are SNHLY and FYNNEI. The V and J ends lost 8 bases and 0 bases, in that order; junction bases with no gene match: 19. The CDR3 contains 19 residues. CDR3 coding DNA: TGTGCCAGCTTCATGCCTGGGGGGGGAAAGGAACTAGCCAAAAACATTCAGTACTTC. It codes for CASFMPGGGKELAKNIQYF. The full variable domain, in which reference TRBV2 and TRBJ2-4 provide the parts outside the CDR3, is EPEVTQTPSHQVTQMGQEVILRCVPISNHLYFYWYRQILGQKVEFLVSFYNNEISEKSEIFDDQFSVERPDGSNFTLKIRSTKLEDSAMYFCASFMPGGGKELAKNIQYFGAGTRLSVL.

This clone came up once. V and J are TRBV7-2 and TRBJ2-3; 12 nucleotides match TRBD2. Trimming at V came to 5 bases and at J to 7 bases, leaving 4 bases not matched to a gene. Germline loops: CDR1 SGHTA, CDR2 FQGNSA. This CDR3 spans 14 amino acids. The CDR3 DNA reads TGTGCCAGCAGCCCTGGACTAGCGGGGAATACGCAGTATTTT. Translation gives CASSPGLAGNTQYF.

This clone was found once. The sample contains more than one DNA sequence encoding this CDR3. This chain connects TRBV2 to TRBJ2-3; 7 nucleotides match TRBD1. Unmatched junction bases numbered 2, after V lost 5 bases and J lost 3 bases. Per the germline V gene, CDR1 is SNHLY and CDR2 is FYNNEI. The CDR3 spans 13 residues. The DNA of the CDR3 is TGTGCCAGCAGTCTACAGGGGACAGATACGCAGTATTTT. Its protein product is CASSLQGTDTQYF.

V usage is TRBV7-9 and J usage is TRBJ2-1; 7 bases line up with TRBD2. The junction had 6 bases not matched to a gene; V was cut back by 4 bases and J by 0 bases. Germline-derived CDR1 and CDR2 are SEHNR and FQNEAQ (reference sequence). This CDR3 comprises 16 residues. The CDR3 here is CASSSDGEGSYNEQFF. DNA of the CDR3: TGTGCCAGCAGCTCCGACGGGGAGGGCTCCTACAATGAGCAGTTCTTC.

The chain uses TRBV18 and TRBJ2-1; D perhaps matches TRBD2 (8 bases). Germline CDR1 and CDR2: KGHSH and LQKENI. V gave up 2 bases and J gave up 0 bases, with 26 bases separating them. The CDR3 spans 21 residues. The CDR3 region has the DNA TGTGCCAGCTCACCAGACAGGGTTGAAGTAGCGGGGATTAGCTCCTACAATGAGCAGTTCTTC. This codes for CASSPDRVEVAGISSYNEQFF.

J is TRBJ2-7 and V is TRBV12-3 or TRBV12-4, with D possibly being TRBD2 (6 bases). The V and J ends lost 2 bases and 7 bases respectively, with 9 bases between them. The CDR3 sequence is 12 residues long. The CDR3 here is CASSLIGGEQYF. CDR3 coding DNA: TGTGCCAGCAGTTTAATCGGGGGAGAGCAGTACTTC.

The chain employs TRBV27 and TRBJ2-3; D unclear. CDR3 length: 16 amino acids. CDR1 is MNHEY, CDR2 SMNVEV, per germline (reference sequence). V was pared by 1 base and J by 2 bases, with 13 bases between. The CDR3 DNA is TGTGCCAGCAGTTTATACGCGGAGTTGACCACAGATACGCAGTATTTT. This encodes CASSLYAELTTDTQYF.

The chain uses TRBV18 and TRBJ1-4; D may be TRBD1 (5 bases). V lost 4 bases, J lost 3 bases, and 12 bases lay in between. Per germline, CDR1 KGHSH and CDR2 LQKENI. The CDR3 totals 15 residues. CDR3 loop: CASSLLTVSNEKLFF. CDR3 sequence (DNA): TGTGCCAGCTCACTGCTGACAGTTTCTAATGAAAAACTGTTTTTT. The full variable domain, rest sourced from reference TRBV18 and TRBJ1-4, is NAGVMQNPRHLVRRRGQEARLRCSPMKGHSHVYWYRQLPEEGLKFMVYLQKENIIDESGMPKERFSAEFPKEGPSILRIQQVVRGDSAAYFCASSLLTVSNEKLFFGSGTQLSVL.

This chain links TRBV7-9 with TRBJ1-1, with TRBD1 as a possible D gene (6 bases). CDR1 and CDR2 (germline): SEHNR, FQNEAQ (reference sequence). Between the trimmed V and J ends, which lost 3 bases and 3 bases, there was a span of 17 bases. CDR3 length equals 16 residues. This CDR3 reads CASSFAGRGVDTEAFF. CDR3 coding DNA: TGTGCCAGCAGCTTTGCGGGGAGGGGGGTGGACACTGAAGCTTTCTTT.

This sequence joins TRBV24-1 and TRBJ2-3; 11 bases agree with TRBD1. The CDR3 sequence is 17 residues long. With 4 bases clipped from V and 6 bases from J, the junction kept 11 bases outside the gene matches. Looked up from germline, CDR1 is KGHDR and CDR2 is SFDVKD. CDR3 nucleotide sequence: TGTGCCACCAGTGACTTCCGCGGACAGGGGGCTTGGGATACGCAGTATTTT. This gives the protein CATSDFRGQGAWDTQYF.

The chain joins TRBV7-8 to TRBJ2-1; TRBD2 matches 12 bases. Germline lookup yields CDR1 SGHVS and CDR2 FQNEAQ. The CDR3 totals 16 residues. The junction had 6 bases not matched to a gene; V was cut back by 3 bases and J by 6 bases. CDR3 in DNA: TGTGCCAGCAGCTTCCGCACTAGCGGGAGGCTCAATGAGCAGTTCTTC. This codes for CASSFRTSGRLNEQFF.

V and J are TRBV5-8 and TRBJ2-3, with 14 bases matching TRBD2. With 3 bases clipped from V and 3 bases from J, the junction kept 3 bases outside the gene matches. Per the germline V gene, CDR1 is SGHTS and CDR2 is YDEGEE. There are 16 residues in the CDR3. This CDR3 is CASSSGTSGRTDTQYF. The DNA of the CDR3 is TGTGCCAGCAGCTCCGGGACTAGCGGGAGAACAGATACGCAGTATTTT.

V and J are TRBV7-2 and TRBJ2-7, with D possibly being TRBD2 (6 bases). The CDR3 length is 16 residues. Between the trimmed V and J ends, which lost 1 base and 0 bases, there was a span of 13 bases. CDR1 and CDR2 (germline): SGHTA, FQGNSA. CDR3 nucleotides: TGTGCCAGCAGCTTAGGAGGCGGGGTACTCTCCTACGAGCAGTACTTC. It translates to CASSLGGGVLSYEQYF.

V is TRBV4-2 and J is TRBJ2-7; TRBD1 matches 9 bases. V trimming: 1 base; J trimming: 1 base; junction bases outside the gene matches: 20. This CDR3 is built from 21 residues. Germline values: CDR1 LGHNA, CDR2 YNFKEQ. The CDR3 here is CASSQAPPGVQGAVGSYEQYF. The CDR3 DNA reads TGTGCCAGCAGCCAAGCCCCCCCGGGGGTACAGGGGGCGGTCGGGTCCTACGAGCAGTACTTC.

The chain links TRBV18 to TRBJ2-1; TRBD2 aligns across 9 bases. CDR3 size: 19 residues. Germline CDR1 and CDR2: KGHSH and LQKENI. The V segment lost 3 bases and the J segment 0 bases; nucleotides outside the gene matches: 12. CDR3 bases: TGTGCCAGCTCACCCTTGGGAGTGGGACTAGCCAGCTCCTACAATGAGCAGTTCTTC. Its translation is CASSPLGVGLASSYNEQFF.

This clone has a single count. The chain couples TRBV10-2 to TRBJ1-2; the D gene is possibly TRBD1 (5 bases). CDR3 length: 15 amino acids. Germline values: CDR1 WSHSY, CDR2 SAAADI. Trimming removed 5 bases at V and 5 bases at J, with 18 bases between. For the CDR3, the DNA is TGCGCCAGCAGTCAGGACGGAAGCCGGGGGTATGGCTACACCTTC. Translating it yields CASSQDGSRGYGYTF.

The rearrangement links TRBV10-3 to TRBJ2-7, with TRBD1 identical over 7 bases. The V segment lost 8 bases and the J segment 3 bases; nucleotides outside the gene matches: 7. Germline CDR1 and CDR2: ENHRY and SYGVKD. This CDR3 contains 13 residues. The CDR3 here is CAIGRQGDYEQYF. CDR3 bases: TGTGCCATCGGACGCCAGGGGGACTACGAGCAGTACTTC.

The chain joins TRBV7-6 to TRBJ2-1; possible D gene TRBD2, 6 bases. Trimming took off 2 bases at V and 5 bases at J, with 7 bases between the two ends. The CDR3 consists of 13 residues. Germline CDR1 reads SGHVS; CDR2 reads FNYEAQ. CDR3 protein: CASSLQRDNEQFF. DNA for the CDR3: TGTGCCAGCAGCTTACAGCGGGACAATGAGCAGTTCTTC.

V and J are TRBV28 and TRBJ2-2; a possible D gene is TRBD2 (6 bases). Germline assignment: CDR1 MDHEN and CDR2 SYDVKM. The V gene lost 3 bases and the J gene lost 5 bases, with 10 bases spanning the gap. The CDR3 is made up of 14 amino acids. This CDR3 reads CASSFRGGTGELFF. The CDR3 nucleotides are TGTGCCAGCAGTTTTAGGGGAGGTACCGGGGAGCTGTTTTTT.

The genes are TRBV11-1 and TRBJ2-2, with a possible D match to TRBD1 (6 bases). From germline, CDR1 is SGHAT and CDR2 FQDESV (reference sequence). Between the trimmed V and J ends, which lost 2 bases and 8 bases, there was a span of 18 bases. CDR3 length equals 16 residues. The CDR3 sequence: CASSLSRQAHGGELFF. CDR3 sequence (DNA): TGTGCCAGCAGCTTAAGTAGACAGGCTCATGGAGGGGAGCTGTTTTTT.

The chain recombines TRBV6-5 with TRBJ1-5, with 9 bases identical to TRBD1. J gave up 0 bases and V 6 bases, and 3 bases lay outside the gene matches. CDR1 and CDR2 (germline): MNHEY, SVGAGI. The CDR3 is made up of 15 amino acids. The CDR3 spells CASREDRGSNQPQHF. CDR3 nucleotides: TGTGCCAGCAGGGAGGACAGGGGTAGCAATCAGCCCCAGCATTTT.

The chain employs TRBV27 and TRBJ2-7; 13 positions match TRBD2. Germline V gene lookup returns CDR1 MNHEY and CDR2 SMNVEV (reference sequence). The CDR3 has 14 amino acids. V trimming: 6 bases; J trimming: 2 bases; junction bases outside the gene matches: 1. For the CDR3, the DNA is TGTGCCAGCAGACTAGCGGGAGGGACCTACGAGCAGTACTTC. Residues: CASRLAGGTYEQYF.

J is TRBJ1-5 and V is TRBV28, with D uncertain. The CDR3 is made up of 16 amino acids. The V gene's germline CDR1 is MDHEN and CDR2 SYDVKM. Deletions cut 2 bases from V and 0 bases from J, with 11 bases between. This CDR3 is CASSLLSRLSNQPQHF. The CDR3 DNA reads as TGTGCCAGCAGTTTACTTTCCAGGCTTAGCAATCAGCCCCAGCATTTT.

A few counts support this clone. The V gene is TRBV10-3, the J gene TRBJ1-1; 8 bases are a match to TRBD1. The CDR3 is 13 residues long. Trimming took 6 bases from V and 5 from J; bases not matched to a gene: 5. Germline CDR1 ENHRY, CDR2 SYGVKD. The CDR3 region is CAIRDRVGTEAFF. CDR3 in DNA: TGTGCCATCAGGGACAGGGTAGGAACTGAAGCTTTCTTT.

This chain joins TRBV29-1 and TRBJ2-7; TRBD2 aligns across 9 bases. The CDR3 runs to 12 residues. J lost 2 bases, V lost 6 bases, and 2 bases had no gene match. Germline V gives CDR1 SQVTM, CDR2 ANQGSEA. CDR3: CSVRTSAYEQYF. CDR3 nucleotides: TGCAGCGTAAGGACTAGCGCCTACGAGCAGTACTTC.

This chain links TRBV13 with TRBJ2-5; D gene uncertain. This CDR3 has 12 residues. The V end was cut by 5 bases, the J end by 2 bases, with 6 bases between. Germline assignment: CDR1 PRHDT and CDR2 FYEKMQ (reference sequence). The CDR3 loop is CASSRGQETQYF. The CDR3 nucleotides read TGTGCCAGCAGCCGCGGTCAAGAGACCCAGTACTTC.

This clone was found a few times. The CDR3 nucleotides read TGCAGCACCAGACTAGCGGTCACAGATACGCAGTATTTT. Its protein product is CSTRLAVTDTQYF. The chain joins TRBV29-1 to TRBJ2-3; 9 nucleotides match TRBD2. Germline assignment: CDR1 SQVTM and CDR2 ANQGSEA. This CDR3 is 13 amino acids long. V gave up 8 bases and J gave up 2 bases; unmatched junction bases: 5.